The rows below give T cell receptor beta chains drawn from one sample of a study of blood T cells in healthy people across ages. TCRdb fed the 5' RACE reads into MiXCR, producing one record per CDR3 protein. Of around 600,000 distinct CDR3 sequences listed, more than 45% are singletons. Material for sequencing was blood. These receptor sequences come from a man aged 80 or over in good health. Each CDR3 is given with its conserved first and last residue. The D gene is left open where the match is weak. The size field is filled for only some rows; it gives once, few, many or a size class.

cdr3_aa: CATQGASTDTQYF
cdr3_nt: TGTGCCACCCAGGGGGCTAGCACAGATACGCAGTATTTT
d_call: TRBD1
clone_size: .
v_call: TRBV24-1
j_call: TRBJ2-3

cdr3_aa: CASSPGAGGNTDTQYF
cdr3_nt: TGCGCCAGCAGCCCAGGGGCAGGGGGTAACACAGATACGCAGTATTTT
d_call: TRBD1
clone_size: .
v_call: TRBV4-3
j_call: TRBJ2-3

cdr3_aa: CASSLDLGTGELFF
cdr3_nt: TGCGCCAGCAGCTTGGATCTCGGCACCGGGGAGCTGTTTTTT
d_call: .
clone_size: .
v_call: TRBV5-1
j_call: TRBJ2-2

cdr3_aa: CASSDVQGGGEQFF
cdr3_nt: TGTGCCAGCAGTGACGTACAGGGGGGCGGTGAGCAGTTCTTC
d_call: TRBD1
clone_size: few
v_call: TRBV6-6
j_call: TRBJ2-1

cdr3_aa: CASSWDRTSYNEQFF
cdr3_nt: TGCGCCAGCAGCTGGGACAGGACCTCCTACAATGAGCAGTTCTTC
d_call: TRBD1
clone_size: few
v_call: TRBV5-1
j_call: TRBJ2-1

cdr3_aa: CASSLSLVRGDETQYF
cdr3_nt: TGTGCCAGCAGCTTAAGTCTCGTGCGAGGGGATGAGACCCAGTACTTC
d_call: .
clone_size: .
v_call: TRBV7-6
j_call: TRBJ2-5

cdr3_aa: CSVLAGGDDTQYF
cdr3_nt: TGCAGCGTTTTAGCGGGAGGTGATGATACGCAGTATTTT
d_call: TRBD2
clone_size: .
v_call: TRBV29-1
j_call: TRBJ2-3

cdr3_aa: CASSLGEGTEAFF
cdr3_nt: TGTGCCAGCAGCTTAGGGGAGGGCACTGAAGCTTTCTTT
d_call: .
clone_size: .
v_call: TRBV7-3
j_call: TRBJ1-1

cdr3_aa: CTSASTAGATEAFF
cdr3_nt: TGTACCAGCGCCTCTACGGCGGGGGCCACTGAAGCTTTCTTT
d_call: .
clone_size: .
v_call: TRBV6-5
j_call: TRBJ1-1

cdr3_aa: CASSSQTGLNSPLHF
cdr3_nt: TGTGCCAGCAGCTCTCAAACAGGGTTGAATTCACCCCTCCACTTT
d_call: .
clone_size: .
v_call: TRBV6-6
j_call: TRBJ1-6

cdr3_aa: CASSLGSAGGVNEQYF
cdr3_nt: TGCGCCAGCAGTTTGGGATCCGCTGGAGGGGTGAACGAGCAGTACTTC
d_call: .
clone_size: once
v_call: TRBV5-1
j_call: TRBJ2-7

cdr3_aa: CASSRASGGNEQFF
cdr3_nt: TGTGCCAGCTCGAGAGCTAGCGGGGGGAATGAGCAGTTCTTC
d_call: TRBD2
clone_size: many
v_call: TRBV6-5
j_call: TRBJ2-1

cdr3_aa: CASAREGHYGYIF
cdr3_nt: TGTGCCAGCGCTCGGGAGGGCCACTATGGCTACATCTTC
d_call: .
clone_size: .
v_call: TRBV12-3/TRBV12-4
j_call: TRBJ1-2

cdr3_aa: CSAPFPGRRRSSYEQYF
cdr3_nt: TGCAGTGCCCCTTTCCCAGGCCGCCGACGAAGCTCCTACGAGCAGTACTTC
d_call: .
clone_size: .
v_call: TRBV20-1
j_call: TRBJ2-7

cdr3_aa: CASSPIRGIQETQYF
cdr3_nt: TGTGCCAGCAGTCCCATTAGGGGGATCCAGGAGACCCAGTACTTC
d_call: .
clone_size: .
v_call: TRBV28
j_call: TRBJ2-5

cdr3_aa: CSVQTISGNTIYF
cdr3_nt: TGCAGCGTCCAGACGATCTCTGGAAACACCATATATTTT
d_call: .
clone_size: few
v_call: TRBV29-1
j_call: TRBJ1-3

cdr3_aa: CSASRVSSYNEQFF
cdr3_nt: TGCAGTGCTAGCCGTGTAAGCTCCTACAATGAGCAGTTCTTC
d_call: .
clone_size: once
v_call: TRBV20-1
j_call: TRBJ2-1

cdr3_aa: CASSLSVLNTEAFF
cdr3_nt: TGTGCCAGCAGTTTATCCGTTTTGAACACTGAAGCTTTCTTT
d_call: .
clone_size: few
v_call: TRBV27
j_call: TRBJ1-1

cdr3_aa: CASSMSGRAGEQFF
cdr3_nt: TGTGCCAGTAGTATGAGTGGGAGGGCAGGTGAGCAGTTCTTC
d_call: TRBD2
clone_size: .
v_call: TRBV19
j_call: TRBJ2-1

cdr3_aa: CASSVFPGTGGQETQYF
cdr3_nt: TGTGCCAGCAGCGTATTCCCCGGGACAGGGGGACAAGAGACCCAGTACTTC
d_call: TRBD1
clone_size: few
v_call: TRBV9
j_call: TRBJ2-5

cdr3_aa: CASSSRDRGSNQPQHF
cdr3_nt: TGTGCCAGCAGTTCCCGGGACAGAGGATCCAATCAGCCCCAGCATTTT
d_call: TRBD1
clone_size: many
v_call: TRBV6-6
j_call: TRBJ1-5

cdr3_aa: CASSVAYSGRNEQFF
cdr3_nt: TGTGCCAGCAGCGTAGCCTACTCCGGAAGGAATGAGCAGTTCTTC
d_call: .
clone_size: .
v_call: TRBV9
j_call: TRBJ2-1

cdr3_aa: CSASSGDHTNEQYF
cdr3_nt: TGCAGTGCTAGTTCTGGAGACCACACAAACGAGCAGTACTTC
d_call: .
clone_size: few
v_call: TRBV20-1
j_call: TRBJ2-7

cdr3_aa: CSVDSGANVLTF
cdr3_nt: TGCAGCGTTGATTCTGGGGCCAACGTCCTGACTTTC
d_call: .
clone_size: few
v_call: TRBV29-1
j_call: TRBJ2-6

cdr3_aa: CSARQGTNQPQHF
cdr3_nt: TGCAGTGCTCGACAGGGGACTAATCAGCCCCAGCATTTT
d_call: TRBD1
clone_size: .
v_call: TRBV20-1
j_call: TRBJ1-5

cdr3_aa: CASRGSGLGTEAFF
cdr3_nt: TGTGCCAGCAGGGGGAGCGGGCTGGGCACTGAAGCTTTCTTT
d_call: .
clone_size: few
v_call: TRBV6-5
j_call: TRBJ1-1

cdr3_aa: CASSTGTSADTQYF
cdr3_nt: TGCGCCAGCAGCACCGGGACTAGCGCCGATACGCAGTATTTT
d_call: TRBD2
clone_size: .
v_call: TRBV5-1
j_call: TRBJ2-3

cdr3_aa: CSVLTGVETQYF
cdr3_nt: TGCAGCGTTTTAACAGGGGTAGAGACCCAGTACTTC
d_call: TRBD1
clone_size: few
v_call: TRBV29-1
j_call: TRBJ2-5

cdr3_aa: CASSAATLDGPLDEQYF
cdr3_nt: TGTGCCAGCAGCGCAGCGACACTGGACGGCCCCTTGGACGAGCAGTACTTC
d_call: .
clone_size: few
v_call: TRBV9
j_call: TRBJ2-7

cdr3_aa: CASSQTGTNSGANVLTF
cdr3_nt: TGTGCCAGCAGCCAGACAGGGACCAACTCTGGGGCCAACGTCCTGACTTTC
d_call: TRBD1
clone_size: .
v_call: TRBV5-5
j_call: TRBJ2-6

cdr3_aa: CASSAPNAEQFF
cdr3_nt: TGTGCCAGCAGCGCCCCAAATGCTGAGCAGTTCTTC
d_call: .
clone_size: .
v_call: TRBV9
j_call: TRBJ2-1

cdr3_aa: CASSQERAAEAFF
cdr3_nt: TGTGCCAGCAGCCAAGAGAGAGCGGCTGAAGCTTTCTTT
d_call: .
clone_size: .
v_call: TRBV4-2
j_call: TRBJ1-1

cdr3_aa: CASSLSRASGIRGTQYF
cdr3_nt: TGTGCCAGCAGCTTAAGCCGGGCTAGCGGTATACGCGGGACCCAGTACTTC
d_call: TRBD2
clone_size: .
v_call: TRBV7-2
j_call: TRBJ2-5